This TCR beta chain was documented in a study of T cells after posttransplantation cyclophosphamide. Controls had myeloablative marrow grafts with methotrexate and calcineurin inhibitor, sampled at 1 year. To note about this clone: Its specificity is unknown.

Only in-frame clones appear in the TCRdb table, and some are missing; sequencing was by immunoSEQ multiplex PCR. The table shows about 20,000 clones, with about 89% occurring only once. Regarding the study as a whole: TRB overlap between skin or GI tissue T cells and blood was limited.

Sequenced here: PBMCs, sampled after an allogeneic stem cell transplant with a calcineurin inhibitor and methotrexate. The sequence came from a female patient between 50 and 59 years old who received an allogeneic stem cell transplant from an unrelated donor, was CMV-positive, and had chronic GVHD only. A share of the T cells may be of graft donor origin.

The CDR3 DNA follows: TGTGCCAGTACTGCCAGGTCCTATGATAGAGACGAGCAGTACTTC. Amino acids: CASTARSYDRDEQYF. The rearrangement joins TRBV19 to TRBJ2-7, with unresolved D. CDR1 and CDR2 from the germline V gene are LNHDA and SQIVND (reference sequence). The CDR3 has 15 amino acids. Trimming removed 7 bases from V and 5 bases from J, with 21 bases in between.